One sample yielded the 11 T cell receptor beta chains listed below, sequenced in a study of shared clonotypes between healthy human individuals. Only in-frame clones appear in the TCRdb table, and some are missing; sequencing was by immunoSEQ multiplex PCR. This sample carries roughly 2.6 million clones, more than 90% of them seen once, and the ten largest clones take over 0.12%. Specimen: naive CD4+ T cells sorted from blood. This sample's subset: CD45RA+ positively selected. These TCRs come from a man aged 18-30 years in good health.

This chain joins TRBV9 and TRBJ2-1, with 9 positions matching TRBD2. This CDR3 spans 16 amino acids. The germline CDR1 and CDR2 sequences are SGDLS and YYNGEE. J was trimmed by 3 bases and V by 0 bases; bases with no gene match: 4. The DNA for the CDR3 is TGTGCCAGCAGCGTAGCGGCGGGAGGGAACTACAATGAGCAGTTCTTC. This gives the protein CASSVAAGGNYNEQFF.

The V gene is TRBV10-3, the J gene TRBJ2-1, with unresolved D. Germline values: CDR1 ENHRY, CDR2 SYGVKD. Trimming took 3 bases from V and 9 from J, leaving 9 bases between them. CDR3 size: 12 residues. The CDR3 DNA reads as TGTGCCATCAGTGAACGTTTTTCTGAGCAGTTCTTC. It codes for CAISERFSEQFF.

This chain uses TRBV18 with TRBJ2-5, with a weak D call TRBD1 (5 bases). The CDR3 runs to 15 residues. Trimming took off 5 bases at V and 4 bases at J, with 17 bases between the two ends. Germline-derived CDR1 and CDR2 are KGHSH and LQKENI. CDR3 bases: TGTGCCAGCTCATACCAGGGCGTAAGGGGAGAGACCCAGTACTTC. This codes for CASSYQGVRGETQYF. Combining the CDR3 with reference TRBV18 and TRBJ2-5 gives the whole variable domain NAGVMQNPRHLVRRRGQEARLRCSPMKGHSHVYWYRQLPEEGLKFMVYLQKENIIDESGMPKERFSAEFPKEGPSILRIQQVVRGDSAAYFCASSYQGVRGETQYFGPGTRLLVL.

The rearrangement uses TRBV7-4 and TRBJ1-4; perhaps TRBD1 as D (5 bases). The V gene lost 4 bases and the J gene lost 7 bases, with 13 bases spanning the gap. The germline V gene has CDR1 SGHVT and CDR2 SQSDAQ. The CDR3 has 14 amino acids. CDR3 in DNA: TGTGCCAGCAGCTCCGGTCATGGGGGTGAAAAACTGTTTTTT. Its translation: CASSSGHGGEKLFF.

CDR3 coding DNA: TGTGCCAGCAGCGCTCAAGGGAGGGTGAACACTGAAGCTTTCTTT. Encoded protein: CASSAQGRVNTEAFF. The chain links TRBV9 to TRBJ1-1; D ambiguous. CDR1 and CDR2 from the germline V gene are SGDLS and YYNGEE. This CDR3 contains 15 residues. With 3 bases removed from V and 0 bases from J, the gap between germline ends came to 12 bases. Based on the CDR3 plus reference TRBV9 and TRBJ1-1, the full variable domain is DSGVTQTPKHLITATGQRVTLRCSPRSGDLSVYWYQQSLDQGLQFLIQYYNGEERAKGNILERFSAQQFPDLHSELNLSSLELGDSALYFCASSAQGRVNTEAFFGQGTRLTVV.

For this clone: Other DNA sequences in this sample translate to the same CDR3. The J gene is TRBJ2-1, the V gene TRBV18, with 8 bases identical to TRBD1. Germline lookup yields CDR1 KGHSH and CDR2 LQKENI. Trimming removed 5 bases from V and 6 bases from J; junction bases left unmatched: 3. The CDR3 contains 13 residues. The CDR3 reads CASSLDRGNEQFF. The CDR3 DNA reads TGTGCCAGCTCATTAGACAGGGGCAATGAGCAGTTCTTC. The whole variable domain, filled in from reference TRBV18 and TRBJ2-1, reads NAGVMQNPRHLVRRRGQEARLRCSPMKGHSHVYWYRQLPEEGLKFMVYLQKENIIDESGMPKERFSAEFPKEGPSILRIQQVVRGDSAAYFCASSLDRGNEQFFGPGTRLTVL.

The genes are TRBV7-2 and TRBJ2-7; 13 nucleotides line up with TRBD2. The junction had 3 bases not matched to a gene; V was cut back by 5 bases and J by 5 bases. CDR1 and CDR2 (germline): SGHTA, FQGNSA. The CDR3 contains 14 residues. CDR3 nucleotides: TGTGCCAGCAGCGTCGGACTAGCGGGAGACGAGCAGTACTTC. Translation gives CASSVGLAGDEQYF.

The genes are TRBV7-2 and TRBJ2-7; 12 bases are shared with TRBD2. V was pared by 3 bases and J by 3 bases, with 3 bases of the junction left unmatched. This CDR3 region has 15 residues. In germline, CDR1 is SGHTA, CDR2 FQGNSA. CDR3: CASSFGLAGNYEQYF. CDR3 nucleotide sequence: TGTGCCAGCAGCTTCGGACTAGCGGGGAACTACGAGCAGTACTTC.

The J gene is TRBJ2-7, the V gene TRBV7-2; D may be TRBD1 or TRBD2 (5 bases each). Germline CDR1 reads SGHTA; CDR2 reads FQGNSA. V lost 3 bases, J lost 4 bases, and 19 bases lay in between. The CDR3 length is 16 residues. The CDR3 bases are TGTGCCAGCAGCTTTACCGGAGGCAGGGCCTCGTACGAGCAGTACTTC. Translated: CASSFTGGRASYEQYF.

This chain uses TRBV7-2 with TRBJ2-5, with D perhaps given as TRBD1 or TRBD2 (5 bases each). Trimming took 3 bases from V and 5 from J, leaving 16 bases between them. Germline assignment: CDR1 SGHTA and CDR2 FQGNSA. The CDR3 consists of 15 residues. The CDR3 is CASSFVGAEGETQYF. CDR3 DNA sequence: TGTGCCAGCAGCTTCGTGGGTGCCGAGGGGGAGACCCAGTACTTC.

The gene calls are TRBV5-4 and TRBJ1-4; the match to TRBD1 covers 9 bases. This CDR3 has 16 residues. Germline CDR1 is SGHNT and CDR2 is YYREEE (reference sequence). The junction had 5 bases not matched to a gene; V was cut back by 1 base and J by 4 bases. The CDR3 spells CASSLSGTGLNEKLFF. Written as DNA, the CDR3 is TGTGCCAGCAGCTTGTCCGGGACAGGGCTTAATGAAAAACTGTTTTTT.